A single sample is the source of the 24 T cell receptor beta chains below, sequenced in a study of T cell responses to AZD1222 COVID-19 vaccine. Profiled with immunoSEQ multiplex PCR; TCRdb holds only in-frame clones, not every one. Of approximately 50,000 clones in the sample, approximately 80% were seen once. The specimen was peripheral blood, collected 28 days after the second AZD1222 dose. Receptor source: an adult who received the AZD1222 COVID-19 vaccine.

This chain connects TRBV27 to TRBJ2-1, with D uncertain. The CDR3 consists of 11 residues. Germline V gene lookup returns CDR1 MNHEY and CDR2 SMNVEV (reference sequence). Trimming cost V 3 bases and J 6 bases, with 3 bases left between them. As DNA, the CDR3 is TGTGCCAGCAGTTTTCGCAATGAGCAGTTCTTC. Amino acids: CASSFRNEQFF.

This clone was observed a handful of times. The chain is built from TRBV7-8 and TRBJ2-7; a weak D match, TRBD1 (6 bases). The CDR3 is made up of 14 amino acids. V was clipped by 3 bases and J by 2 bases, with 11 bases between them. The germline V gene has CDR1 SGHVS and CDR2 FQNEAQ. CDR3 amino acids: CASSLGGQTYEQYV. The CDR3 DNA is TGTGCCAGCAGCTTGGGCGGACAGACCTACGAGCAGTACGTC.

This CDR3 is CAWSVRGGEQYF. The CDR3 bases are TGTGCCTGGAGTGTACGCGGGGGCGAGCAGTACTTC. J is TRBJ2-7 and V is TRBV30; 7 nucleotides agree with TRBD2. With V trimmed by 0 bases and J by 6 bases, 2 bases remained unmatched. This CDR3 has 12 amino acids. Germline V lookup: CDR1 GTSNPN, CDR2 SVGIG (reference sequence).

This clone was detected a few times. The chain has TRBV9 and TRBJ2-3; TRBD1 or TRBD2 may be the D gene (5 bases each). Germline CDR1 reads SGDLS; CDR2 reads YYNGEE. This CDR3 has 12 residues. V was cut by 0 bases and J by 8 bases, with 7 bases left in between. The chain's CDR3 is CASSVVRGTQYF. The CDR3 DNA follows: TGTGCCAGCAGCGTAGTGAGGGGTACGCAGTATTTT.

The chain links TRBV27 to TRBJ1-1; D possibly corresponds to TRBD1 (6 bases). This CDR3 spans 18 amino acids. Trimming took off 6 bases at V and 3 bases at J, with 26 bases between the two ends. CDR1 MNHEY and CDR2 SMNVEV come from the germline V gene (reference sequence). The DNA of the CDR3 is TGTGCCAGCAGCAACGCTAAGGGCAGGGGAAATTGGGACACTGAAGCTTTCTTT. Residues: CASSNAKGRGNWDTEAFF.

The gene calls are TRBV29-1 and TRBJ1-3; TRBD1 might be the D (5 bases). Germline CDR1 SQVTM, CDR2 ANQGSEA. The CDR3 length is 13 residues. V lost 5 bases, J lost 4 bases, and 12 bases lay in between. The chain's CDR3 is CSVWRDAGNTIYF. CDR3 sequence (DNA): TGCAGCGTTTGGAGGGACGCCGGAAACACCATATATTTT.

The chain is built from TRBV5-8 and TRBJ2-3, with 8 bases aligning to TRBD2. The V gene's germline CDR1 is SGHTS and CDR2 YDEGEE. This CDR3 is 16 amino acids long. V shed 7 bases, J shed 0 bases, and the junction held 10 bases outside the gene matches. The CDR3 DNA sequence: TGTGCCAGCTCCAGCGGGGGAAGTTCTAGCACAGATACGCAGTATTTT. Residues: CASSSGGSSSTDTQYF.

This clone was counted between two and nine times. As DNA, the CDR3 is TGTGCCAGCCTTGGGGACAGCTTCAATCAGCCCCAGCATTTT. Protein product: CASLGDSFNQPQHF. The rearrangement joins TRBV2 to TRBJ1-5; TRBD1 aligns across 7 bases. The trim removed 8 bases at V and 3 bases at J, leaving 7 bases unmatched. The CDR3 contains 14 residues. Germline loops: CDR1 SNHLY, CDR2 FYNNEI.

The V call is TRBV29-1, the J call TRBJ2-1, with D unresolved. Looked up from germline, CDR1 is SQVTM and CDR2 is ANQGSEA. The length of the CDR3 is 13 residues. With 7 bases removed from V and 3 bases from J, the gap between germline ends came to 13 bases. CDR3 nucleotide sequence: TGCAGCGGGACCGATCAACTCTACAATGAGCAGTTCTTC. It specifies CSGTDQLYNEQFF.

This clone was observed a handful of times. The chain couples TRBV28 to TRBJ1-2, with D unresolved. The V gene lost 6 bases and the J gene lost 0 bases, with 14 bases spanning the gap. This CDR3 is 15 amino acids long. CDR1 is MDHEN, CDR2 SYDVKM, per germline. In nucleotides, the CDR3 is TGTGCCAGCAGCCCTTCGTATGCTTCTAACTATGGCTACACCTTC. It translates to CASSPSYASNYGYTF.

This clone was seen a handful of times. CDR3 residues: CASSPARGDYNEQFF. The CDR3 DNA reads TGTGCCAGCAGCCCCGCCAGGGGCGATTACAATGAGCAGTTCTTC. This chain connects TRBV11-3 to TRBJ2-1; a weak D match, TRBD1 (6 bases). The CDR3 loop spans 15 amino acids. Trimming left V 5 bases short and J 4 bases short, with 15 bases between. The germline V gene has CDR1 SGHNT and CDR2 YENEEA.

The chain recombines TRBV4-2 with TRBJ1-6; D is possibly TRBD1 (5 bases). The CDR3 consists of 15 residues. V lost 1 base to trimming and J lost 7 bases, with 11 bases between them. CDR1 and CDR2 (germline): LGHNA, YNFKEQ. CDR3 in DNA: TGTGCCAGCAGCCAAGGCCCAGGGACCAATTCACCCCTCCACTTT. This gives the protein CASSQGPGTNSPLHF.

The V gene is TRBV30, the J gene TRBJ1-1, with D uncertain. The CDR3 is 12 amino acids. Trimming took off 0 bases at V and 0 bases at J, with 2 bases between the two ends. Germline CDR1 and CDR2: GTSNPN and SVGIG (reference sequence). The CDR3 loop is CAWSVMNTEAFF. The CDR3 nucleotides are TGTGCCTGGAGTGTCATGAACACTGAAGCTTTCTTT.

CDR3 coding DNA: TGTGCCAGCAGTTCCGGGGGACAGGGGCGAACCACAGATACGCAGTATTTT. Translating gives CASSSGGQGRTTDTQYF. J is TRBJ2-3 and V is TRBV28; TRBD1 aligns across 10 bases. The J segment lost 2 bases and the V segment lost 4 bases, leaving 9 bases of the junction unmatched. The CDR3 loop spans 17 amino acids. Germline V CDR1 and CDR2: MDHEN, SYDVKM.

The chain is built from TRBV27 and TRBJ2-3; D could derive from TRBD1 or TRBD2 (6 bases each). The germline V gene encodes CDR1 MNHEY and CDR2 SMNVEV (reference sequence). CDR3 length: 15 residues. V lost 2 bases and J 3 bases, leaving 12 bases between the germline ends. The CDR3 region has the DNA TGTGCCAGCAGTTTAATCGGGGGCGTTACAGATACGCAGTATTTT. It yields the protein CASSLIGGVTDTQYF.

This clone was observed once. V is TRBV12-3 or TRBV12-4 and J is TRBJ2-3; 7 bases align to TRBD1. Trimming at V came to 10 bases and at J to 1 base, leaving 5 bases not matched to a gene. The CDR3 is 13 residues long. The CDR3 spells CATRTGGTDTQYF. In nucleotides, the CDR3 is TGTGCCACTCGGACAGGTGGCACAGATACGCAGTATTTT.

This chain links TRBV7-2 with TRBJ2-7, with D hard to call. The CDR3 extends over 12 amino acids. V shed 1 base and J shed 6 bases, with 7 bases lying between them. Germline CDR1 and CDR2: SGHTA and FQGNSA. CDR3 protein: CASSLEWGEQYF. DNA of the CDR3: TGTGCCAGCAGCTTAGAATGGGGCGAGCAGTACTTC.

V is TRBV21-1 and J is TRBJ2-1; TRBD1 reflects the table's D call only, with no check against the DNA. TRBV21-1 is a pseudogene segment. The CDR3 consists of 16 residues. This CDR3 is CASSLAWDRDYNEQFF. The CDR3 DNA reads as TGTGCCAGCAGTTTGGCGTGGGACAGGGATTACAATGAGCAGTTCTTC.

The chain is built from TRBV6-5 and TRBJ2-1; 7 bases line up with TRBD1. The CDR3 length is 13 residues. Germline CDR1 reads MNHEY; CDR2 reads SVGAGI. With V trimmed by 9 bases and J by 6 bases, 8 bases remained unmatched. CDR3 in amino acids: CASSGGIGNEQFF. CDR3 nucleotide sequence: TGTGCCAGTTCAGGGGGAATCGGCAATGAGCAGTTCTTC.

The rearrangement links TRBV19 to TRBJ2-1; the D is unclear. Between the trimmed V and J ends, which lost 4 bases and 7 bases, there was a span of 14 bases. Germline V gives CDR1 LNHDA, CDR2 SQIVND (reference sequence). The CDR3 runs 14 residues. The DNA of the CDR3 is TGTGCCAGTAGTAGGGCCACCACCCCGAATGAGCAGTTCTTC. Its translation is CASSRATTPNEQFF.

The rearrangement joins TRBV6-1 to TRBJ1-2; D gene ambiguous. Germline-derived CDR1 and CDR2 are MNHNS and SASEGT. This CDR3 spans 14 amino acids. V shed 0 bases and J shed 3 bases, with 8 bases lying between them. CDR3 amino acids: CASSEAFGDYGYTF. CDR3 DNA: TGTGCCAGCAGTGAAGCGTTTGGTGACTATGGCTACACCTTC.

J is TRBJ1-1 and V is TRBV28; TRBD1 might be the D (6 bases). Per the germline V gene, CDR1 is MDHEN and CDR2 is SYDVKM. Trimming cost V 0 bases and J 2 bases, with 10 bases left between them. CDR3 length equals 15 residues. The CDR3 spells CASSLWTGYNTEAFF. The CDR3 DNA reads TGTGCCAGCAGTTTATGGACAGGCTATAACACTGAAGCTTTCTTT.

The chain recombines TRBV3-1 (or the pseudogene TRBV3-2) with TRBJ1-2; D uncertain. CDR1 and CDR2 from the germline V gene are LGHDT and YNNKEL (reference sequence). V dropped 3 bases and J dropped 3 bases, with 11 bases sitting between them. The length of the CDR3 is 14 residues. CDR3 sequence reads: CASSQAAGDYGYTF. The DNA of the CDR3 is TGTGCCAGCAGCCAGGCCGCCGGAGACTATGGCTACACCTTC.

The chain combines TRBV10-1 with TRBJ2-6; weak D call: TRBD1 (5 bases). Germline CDR1 and CDR2: WNHNN and SYGVQD (reference sequence). Trimming pared 2 bases from V and 1 base from J, leaving 9 bases between. This CDR3 region has 16 residues. CDR3 amino acids: CASSEGAASGANVLTF. The DNA for the CDR3 is TGCGCCAGCAGTGAGGGGGCCGCTTCTGGGGCCAACGTCCTGACTTTC.